This T cell receptor (beta chain) was sequenced for a study of cytomegalovirus exposure and HLA in healthy donors. This clone has only one observation. The antigen is undetermined. Both 60 Vbeta primers and 13 Jbeta primers went into the PCR. As originally analysed: It was a later analysis that counted tens of millions of unique TCR beta chains, of which some 12 million were shared. The assay was immunoSEQ multiplex PCR, and TCRdb's table has in-frame clones only and misses some. V, J and clone size are taken as reported in that table, and D and trimming were inferred from the DNA itself. The profile shows 110,000 to 150,000 clones, roughly 80% of them singletons. The V gene's germline CDR1 is MDHEN and CDR2 SYDVKM. Trimming removed 2 bases at V and 6 bases at J, with 8 bases between. There are 12 residues in the CDR3. There were likely unrecorded immune exposures, though donors were nominally healthy when sampled.

Study-wide findings and caveats: For TCR beta chains, V- and J-gene trimming was later linked to a missense DCLRE1C variant. Previously analyzed data showed that most TCR beta V segments were productive at a frequency of about 87% or about 30%.

The source of this sequence is a male donor in good health and CMV-seronegative. Sequenced sample: PBMCs. The rearrangement uses TRBV28 and TRBJ2-7; D not certain. CDR3 sequence (DNA): TGTGCCAGCAGTTTACTTGGCTTCGAGCAGTACTTC. Translation: CASSLLGFEQYF.